This TCR beta chain was observed in a study of shared clonotypes between healthy human individuals. Study-wide results and limits: In the sorted subsets, rarefaction showed sequencing was incomplete despite large depth.

As regards this clone: Its antigen is undetermined.

The length of the CDR3 is 21 residues. Germline values: CDR1 SGHVS, CDR2 FQNEAQ. J was trimmed by 0 bases and V by 0 bases; bases with no gene match: 13. Nashville, Tennessee was home to all donors, each a Caucasian adult. Some clones are missing from TCRdb's copy, which holds only in-frame ones; the method was immunoSEQ multiplex PCR. The repertoire has approximately 740,000 clones, roughly 70% of them found once; the top ten carry under 2%. The sequencing input was memory CD4+ T cells sorted from blood. Documented subset: CD45RA-negative fraction. V usage is TRBV7-8 and J usage is TRBJ2-1, with TRBD2 matching over 11 bases. The sequence derives from a woman aged 25 to 45 in good health. The CDR3 region has the DNA TGTGCCAGCAGCTTAGCGCTGGCTAGCGGGAGGTTTGAACGCTCCTACAATGAGCAGTTCTTC. It is translated as CASSLALASGRFERSYNEQFF.